The present TCR beta chain was sequenced within a study of cytotoxic CD8 clonotypes in ibrutinib-treated CLL. Study details: The patients comprised roughly 12 relapsed/refractory and about 15 treatment-naive cases, under 18 IGHV unmutated. General study findings and limits: The clonality went up when patients responded to ibrutinib and dropped back toward baseline at progression. Clonality was higher at baseline than in age-matched healthy donors and tracked circulating CD8+ T-cell counts.

Deep sequencing aimed at 1 in 200,000 to 1 in 1 million T cells' resolution. Profiled with immunoSEQ multiplex PCR; TCRdb holds only in-frame clones, not every one. The sample has 110,000 to 150,000 clones, about three quarters seen once. This clone was detected only a few times. Its antigen is not known. Germline V gene sequence: CDR1 MRHNA, CDR2 SNTAGT. Between the trimmed V and J ends, which lost 5 bases and 0 bases, there was a span of 13 bases. The CDR3 loop spans 15 amino acids. The rearrangement links TRBV6-4 to TRBJ1-2; D ambiguous. This clonotype was sampled from a human donor with chronic lymphocytic leukemia. The specimen comprised PBMCs, sampled after 24 months of ibrutinib treatment. CDR3: CASSPGGRSNYGYTF. CDR3 DNA: TGTGCCAGCAGTCCGGGCGGGAGATCTAACTATGGCTACACCTTC.